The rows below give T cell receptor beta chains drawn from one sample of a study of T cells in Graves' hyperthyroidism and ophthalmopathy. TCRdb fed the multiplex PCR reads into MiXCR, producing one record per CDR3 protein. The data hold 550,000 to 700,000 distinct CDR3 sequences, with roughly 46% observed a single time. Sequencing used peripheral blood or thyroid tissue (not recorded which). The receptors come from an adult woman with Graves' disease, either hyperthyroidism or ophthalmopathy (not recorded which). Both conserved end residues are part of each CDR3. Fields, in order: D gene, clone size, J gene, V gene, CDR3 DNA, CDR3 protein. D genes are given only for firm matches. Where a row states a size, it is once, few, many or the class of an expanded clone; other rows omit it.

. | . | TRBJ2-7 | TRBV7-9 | TGTGCCAGCAGCGAACAGGCTGGGGTGAGGGTCTACGAGCAGTACTTC | CASSEQAGVRVYEQYF
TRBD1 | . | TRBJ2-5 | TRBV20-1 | TGCAGTGCTTTTGACAGGGATACGATAGAGACCCAGTACTTC | CSAFDRDTIETQYF
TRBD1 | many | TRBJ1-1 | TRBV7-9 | TGTGCCAGTCGACAGGGAGGAGGATGGAGCACTGAAGCTTTCTTT | CASRQGGGWSTEAFF
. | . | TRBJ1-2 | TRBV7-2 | TGTGCCAGCAGCTTAAACCCCCGCCGTTGGGGCCCTTATGGCTACACCTTC | CASSLNPRRWGPYGYTF
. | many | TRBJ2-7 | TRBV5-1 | TGCGCCAGCAGCTTGGGACTCCAGGCCGGGGAGAATAGCGAGCAGTACTTC | CASSLGLQAGENSEQYF
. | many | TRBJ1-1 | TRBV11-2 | TGTGCCAGCAGCTCCGGGGGCATGAACACTGAAGCTTTCTTT | CASSSGGMNTEAFF
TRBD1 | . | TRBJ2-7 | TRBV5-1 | TGCGCCAGCAGCTTGGGACAGGGCGGCGAGCAGCACTTC | CASSLGQGGEQHF
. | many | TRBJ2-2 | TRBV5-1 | TGCGCCAGCAGCAAAGCAGGGGTCGAGACCGGGGAGCTGTTTTTT | CASSKAGVETGELFF
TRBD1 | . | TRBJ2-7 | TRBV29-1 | TGCAGCGTTAACTCCCGGGACAGCCGGGAGCAGTACTTC | CSVNSRDSREQYF
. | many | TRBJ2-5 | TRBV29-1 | TGCAGCGTTGGGGGACATCGGGTGGGGGAGACCCAGTACTTC | CSVGGHRVGETQYF
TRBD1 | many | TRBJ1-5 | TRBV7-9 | TGTGCCAGCAGCCCGAAGGGACAGGAAAATCAGCCCCAGCATTTT | CASSPKGQENQPQHF
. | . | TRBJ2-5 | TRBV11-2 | TGTGCCAGCAGCCGAGGGACGACAACGGGGACCCAGTACTTC | CASSRGTTTGTQYF
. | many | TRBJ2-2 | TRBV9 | TGTGCCAGCAGCGTAGCTCCAGCCACCGGGGAGCTGTTTTTT | CASSVAPATGELFF
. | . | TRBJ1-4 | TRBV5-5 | TGTGCCAGCGGACCGGGACGGCTGAATGAAAAACTGTTTTTT | CASGPGRLNEKLFF
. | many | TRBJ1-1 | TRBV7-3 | TGTGCCAGCAGCTTGCATGGGGGCAAGGAAGCTTTCTTT | CASSLHGGKEAFF
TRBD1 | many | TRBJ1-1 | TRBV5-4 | TGTGCCAGCAGCTGGGGGGACAGGGGCGCTGAAGCTTTCTTT | CASSWGDRGAEAFF
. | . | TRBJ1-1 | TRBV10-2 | TGCGCCAGCTCCCTCCCTGGATTTTCGGTGAACACTGAAGCTTTCTTT | CASSLPGFSVNTEAFF
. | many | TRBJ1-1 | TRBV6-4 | TGTGCCAGCAGTCCTACGGGGGAGAACACTGAAGCTTTCTTT | CASSPTGENTEAFF
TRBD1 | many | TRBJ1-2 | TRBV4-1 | TGCGCCAGCAGCCGATCACAGGGGGCGCCGGTTAACTATGGCTACACCTTC | CASSRSQGAPVNYGYTF
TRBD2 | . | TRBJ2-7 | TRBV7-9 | TGTGCCACCCACGCCGGGACTAGCGGTTACGAGCAGTACTTC | CATHAGTSGYEQYF
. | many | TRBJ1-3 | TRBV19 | TGTGCCAGTAATGGGATCTCTGGAAACACCATATATTTT | CASNGISGNTIYF
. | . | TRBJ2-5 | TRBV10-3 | TGTGCCATCAGTGACCGAGGGGGGTATGACATCCAGTACTTC | CAISDRGGYDIQYF
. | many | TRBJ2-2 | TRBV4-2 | TGTGCCAGCAGCCAAGTGGGGACCCCCGGGGAGCTGTTTTTT | CASSQVGTPGELFF
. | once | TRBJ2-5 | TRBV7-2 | TGTGCCAGCACCGACACCCTACAAGAGACCCAGTACTTC | CASTDTLQETQYF
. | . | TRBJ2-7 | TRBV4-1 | TGCGCCAGCAGCTTCCCAGAGAGGAGAGGGGCCTACGAGCGGTACTTC | CASSFPERRGAYERYF
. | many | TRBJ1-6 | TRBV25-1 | TGTGCCAGCAGTGAATATGGGAATTCACCCCTCCACTTT | CASSEYGNSPLHF
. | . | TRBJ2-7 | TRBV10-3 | TGTGCCATCAGTATAGAGCAGGGGGGATCCTACGAGCAGTACTTC | CAISIEQGGSYEQYF
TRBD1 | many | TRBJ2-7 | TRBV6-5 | TGTGCCAGCAGTTACCAGGGACAGGGATACGAGCAGTACTTC | CASSYQGQGYEQYF
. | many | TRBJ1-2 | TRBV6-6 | TGTGCCAGCAGTTACCCCGATAGAGGTCACTATGGCTACACCTTC | CASSYPDRGHYGYTF
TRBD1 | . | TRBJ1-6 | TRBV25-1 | TGTGCCAGCAGAGTGACAGGGGGCTATAATTCACCCCTCCACTTT | CASRVTGGYNSPLHF
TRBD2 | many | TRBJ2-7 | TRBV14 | TGTGCCAGCAGCCAAGTCTCACGTAGCGGGAGTGGGAAGTACTTC | CASSQVSRSGSGKYF
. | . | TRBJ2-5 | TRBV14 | TGTGCCAGCAGCCAAGAGTCGAAAGGCCCTCGTCCCAATGGGACCCAGTACTTC | CASSQESKGPRPNGTQYF
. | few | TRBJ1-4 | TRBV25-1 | TGTGCCAGCCAAACTCGCCTTGGACCGAGGATGGAAGAAAAACTGTTTTTT | CASQTRLGPRMEEKLFF
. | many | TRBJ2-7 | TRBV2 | TGTGCCAGCAGTGGTAGGGTAGGCATCGAGCAGTACTTC | CASSGRVGIEQYF
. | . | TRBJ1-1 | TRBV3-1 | TGTGCCAGCAGCCAGGGCCGCATGGGGGGAGCTTTCTTT | CASSQGRMGGAFF
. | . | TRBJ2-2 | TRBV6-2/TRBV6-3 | TGTGCCAGCAGTTACTTTTTGGACAGCAACACCGGGGAGCTGTTTTTT | CASSYFLDSNTGELFF
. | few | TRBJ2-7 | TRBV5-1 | TGCGCCAGCAGCTTTGGTGGACCCCAGGGCCCCTACGAGCAGTACTTC | CASSFGGPQGPYEQYF
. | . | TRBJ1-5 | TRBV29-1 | TGCAGCGCCGTAGAACAGGGCCCGGGGCAGCCCCAGCATTTT | CSAVEQGPGQPQHF
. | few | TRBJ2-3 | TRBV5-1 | TGCGCCAGCAGCTTGAGCAGGGGCGGCACAGATACGCAGTATTTT | CASSLSRGGTDTQYF
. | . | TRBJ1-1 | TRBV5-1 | TGCGCCAGCAGCTTGGAGCGAACCCAAGCTTTCTTT | CASSLERTQAFF
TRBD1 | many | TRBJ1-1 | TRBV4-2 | TGTGCCAGCGAGCCGAGTCGGGGGACAGGCATGAACACTGAAGCTTTCTTT | CASEPSRGTGMNTEAFF
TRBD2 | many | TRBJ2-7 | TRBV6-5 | TGTGCCAGCCTGGCGGGAGGGTCGGACGAGCAGTACTTC | CASLAGGSDEQYF
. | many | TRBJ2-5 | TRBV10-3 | TGTGCCATCAGTGAGTCCAGAGAGACCCAGTACTTC | CAISESRETQYF
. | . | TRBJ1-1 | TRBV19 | TGTGCCAGTAGTATAGATAAGTGGAACACTGAAGCTTTCTTT | CASSIDKWNTEAFF
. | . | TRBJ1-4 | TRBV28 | TGTGCCAGCAGTCCCAACCTCGGGGTCGGGACTAATGAAAAACTGTTTTTT | CASSPNLGVGTNEKLFF
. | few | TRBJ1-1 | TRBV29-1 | TGCAGCGTTGTCGTAAGGGTGGACACTGAAGCTTTCTTT | CSVVVRVDTEAFF